This T cell receptor beta chain was profiled in a study of blood T cell repertoires in COVID-19. Using immunoSEQ multiplex PCR, the repertoire was profiled, and TCRdb retains in-frame clones only, with some absent. The profile shows about 150,000 clones, about 90% of them singletons. The count of this clone is one. The TCR was taken from a man aged 50 or older with acute or convalescent COVID-19. Sequencing input: peripheral blood.

CDR3 sequence: CAISPLERDGYTF. The CDR3, as DNA: TGTGCCATCAGTCCCCTCGAGAGGGATGGCTACACCTTC. The rearrangement joins TRBV10-3 to TRBJ1-2; D is unclear. V was pared by 5 bases and J by 6 bases, with 13 bases between. CDR1 and CDR2 (germline): ENHRY, SYGVKD. This CDR3 region has 13 residues.